The rows below give T cell receptor beta chains drawn from one sample of a study of blood T cell repertoires in COVID-19. Sequenced by immunoSEQ multiplex PCR; TCRdb stores in-frame clones only, minus some. Here the sample spans roughly 130,000 clones, approximately 84% being singletons. Material: PBMCs or T cells enriched from blood (not recorded which). The receptors stem from a woman in her forties or fifties with acute COVID-19. CDR3s include the opening cysteine and the closing phenylalanine or tryptophan. The order of the fields is CDR3 protein, CDR3 DNA, V gene, clone size, J gene, D gene. The D gene is left open where the match is weak. Where a row states a size, it is once, few, many or the class of an expanded clone; other rows omit it.

CSAGTVEETQYF,TGCAGCGCAGGAACAGTAGAAGAGACCCAGTACTTC,TRBV29-1,-,TRBJ2-5,-
CATQTENNSPLHF,TGTGCCACCCAGACAGAGAATAATTCACCCCTCCACTTT,TRBV15,-,TRBJ1-6,-
CASSPETAVNTEAFF,TGTGCCAGCAGCCCAGAGACAGCTGTGAACACTGAAGCTTTCTTT,TRBV7-9,-,TRBJ1-1,-
CASSLDPGPSYNEQFF,TGTGCCAGCAGCTTAGATCCAGGTCCGAGCTACAATGAGCAGTTCTTC,TRBV11-1,-,TRBJ2-1,-
CASSFGEVYEQYF,TGTGCCAGCAGCTTCGGAGAAGTCTACGAGCAGTACTTC,TRBV7-9,once,TRBJ2-7,-
CASQMADNYGYTF,TGTGCCAGCCAAATGGCGGATAACTATGGCTACACCTTC,TRBV6-5,once,TRBJ1-2,-
CASSTRQGRETQYF,TGTGCCAGCAGCACTCGACAGGGACGCGAGACCCAGTACTTC,TRBV9,-,TRBJ2-5,TRBD1
CASSFGVWETQYF,TGTGCCAGCAGCTTCGGGGTATGGGAGACCCAGTACTTC,TRBV7-8,-,TRBJ2-5,-
CASSSYITDTQYF,TGTGCCAGCAGCTCGTACATCACAGATACGCAGTATTTT,TRBV7-2,-,TRBJ2-3,-
CASSYPREGTEAFF,TGCGCCAGCAGCTACCCCAGGGAGGGCACTGAAGCTTTCTTT,TRBV5-1,-,TRBJ1-1,-
CASSWAAPGTGGFYEQYF,TGTGCCAGCAGTTGGGCCGCACCTGGAACAGGGGGCTTCTACGAGCAGTACTTC,TRBV27,once,TRBJ2-7,TRBD1
CASSLGLVNQPQHF,TGTGCCAGCAGCTTAGGATTAGTCAATCAGCCCCAGCATTTT,TRBV7-2,-,TRBJ1-5,-
CAWSRGNPLGTPLHF,TGTGCCTGGAGTAGGGGGAACCCCCTAGGAACACCCCTCCACTTT,TRBV30,-,TRBJ1-6,-
CATRRAPTGRDQPQHF,TGTGCCACCAGAAGGGCCCCGACAGGGAGAGATCAGCCCCAGCATTTT,TRBV15,once,TRBJ1-5,TRBD1
CASSFRQSSGNTIYF,TGTGCCAGCAGCTTTCGACAGTCCTCTGGAAACACCATATATTTT,TRBV11-2,-,TRBJ1-3,-
CASSPQGADTQYF,TGTGCCAGCAGCCCGCAGGGGGCAGATACGCAGTATTTT,TRBV5-4,-,TRBJ2-3,TRBD1
CAISEGSYEQYF,TGTGCCATCTCGGAGGGTTCCTACGAGCAGTACTTC,TRBV10-3,-,TRBJ2-7,-
CASSPNRQVEQFF,TGTGCCAGCAGCCCAAATCGACAGGTTGAGCAGTTCTTC,TRBV7-8,once,TRBJ2-1,-
CSVDRGSSGTDTQYF,TGCAGCGTTGACAGGGGGTCCTCCGGCACAGATACGCAGTATTTT,TRBV29-1,-,TRBJ2-3,TRBD1
CASSVTGAVGEKLFF,TGTGCCAGCAGCGTTACAGGGGCTGTGGGTGAAAAACTGTTTTTT,TRBV9,-,TRBJ1-4,TRBD1
CASSVSGRRETQYF,TGTGCCAGCAGCGTTAGCGGGAGAAGAGAGACCCAGTACTTC,TRBV13,-,TRBJ2-5,TRBD2
CASSEAGGGSETQYF,TGTGCCAGCAGTGAAGCTGGGGGCGGGTCCGAGACCCAGTACTTC,TRBV6-1,-,TRBJ2-5,-
CASSMPASSYNEQFF,TGTGCCAGTAGTATGCCAGCGAGCTCCTACAATGAGCAGTTCTTC,TRBV19,-,TRBJ2-1,-
CASSQSSGTYEQYF,TGTGCCAGCAGCCAATCTAGCGGGACCTACGAGCAGTACTTC,TRBV3-1/TRBV3-2,few,TRBJ2-7,TRBD2
CASSPRVAGGPYEQYF,TGTGCCAGCAGCCCTCGGGTAGCGGGAGGGCCTTACGAGCAGTACTTC,TRBV3-1/TRBV3-2,-,TRBJ2-7,TRBD2
CASSLNSLYGYTF,TGTGCCAGCAGCTTAAACAGCCTATATGGCTACACCTTC,TRBV7-2,once,TRBJ1-2,-
CASTAVSLSGDGELFF,TGTGCCAGCACCGCCGTTAGTCTATCGGGGGACGGGGAGCTGTTTTTT,TRBV5-6,-,TRBJ2-2,-
CASRGGTSDYNEQFF,TGCGCCAGCAGGGGGGGGACTAGCGACTACAATGAGCAGTTCTTC,TRBV5-1,-,TRBJ2-1,TRBD2
CSVERQAVGETQYF,TGCAGCGTTGAACGACAGGCTGTTGGGGAGACCCAGTACTTC,TRBV29-1,-,TRBJ2-5,-
CASSDLLAGVNEQFF,TGCGCCAGCAGTGACCTGCTAGCGGGAGTGAATGAGCAGTTCTTC,TRBV10-2,-,TRBJ2-1,TRBD2
CASSVSGVGLAGRTDTQYF,TGTGCCAGCAGCGTATCGGGTGTGGGGCTAGCGGGACGCACAGATACGCAGTATTTT,TRBV9,-,TRBJ2-3,TRBD2
CAISDPGNQPQHF,TGTGCCATCAGTGACCCAGGGAACCAGCCCCAGCATTTT,TRBV10-3,-,TRBJ1-5,-
CASSQQGAWYEQYF,TGTGCCAGCAGTCAACAGGGGGCTTGGTACGAGCAGTACTTC,TRBV27,-,TRBJ2-7,TRBD1
CASSLGQASNYGYTF,TGCGCCAGCAGCTTAGGACAGGCGAGTAACTATGGCTACACCTTC,TRBV5-1,few,TRBJ1-2,TRBD1
CASSQDRGGTQYF,TGTGCCAGCAGCCAAGACAGGGGGGGGACCCAGTACTTC,TRBV5-4,-,TRBJ2-5,TRBD1
CASSEYYTQYF,TGTGCCAGCAGTGAATACTATACGCAGTATTTT,TRBV6-1,once,TRBJ2-3,-
CASSFNVGAGELFF,TGTGCCAGCAGTTTCAACGTGGGAGCCGGGGAGCTGTTTTTT,TRBV6-5,-,TRBJ2-2,-